What follows is one T cell receptor (beta chain) and its context. What it binds is not known. The data were taken from a study of T-cell memory formation after mild COVID-19. General study findings and limits: The study found balanced CD4/CD8 in clones contracting day 15 to 85 and a CD4+ lean in later expanders.

Researchers used 5'RACE with constant-segment primers to make TCR alpha and TCR beta cDNA libraries that carry sample barcodes and UMIs. MiXCR, run by TCRdb on the 5' RACE reads, gives a single entry per CDR3 protein. The sample includes approximately 260,000 distinct CDR3 sequences, over 15% of them seen just once. The CDR3 sequence is 14 residues long. The germline V gene encodes CDR1 SGHTA and CDR2 FQGNSA. With V trimmed by 3 bases and J by 8 bases, 3 bases remained unmatched. This chain uses TRBV7-2 with TRBJ1-4, with 10 bases lining up with TRBD1. The source material was PBMCs or a T cell subset sorted from them (not recorded which). The sequence was obtained from a young man who had mild COVID-19 (a few samples of this study predate the infection). Cell type and time point are not known. In DNA, the CDR3 is TGTGCCAGCAGCTTGGGGACAGGGGAAGAAAAACTGTTTTTT. This gives the protein CASSLGTGEEKLFF.